This passage covers 27 T cell receptor beta chains from one sample sequenced in a study of cytomegalovirus exposure and HLA in healthy donors. The PCR employed 60 Vbeta primers together with 13 Jbeta primers. Only in-frame clones appear in the TCRdb table, and some are missing; sequencing was by immunoSEQ multiplex PCR. This sample has under 150,000 clones; under 70% occur once, and the top ten carry roughly 8.3%. Sequences were obtained from PBMCs. These receptors all stem from a man in his late teens or twenties in good health and CMV-seropositive.

The V gene is TRBV6-4, the J gene TRBJ2-3, with 8 bases aligning to TRBD2. The CDR3 length is 18 residues. V lost 0 bases to trimming and J lost 4 bases; unmatched junction nucleotides: 12. The germline V gene encodes CDR1 MRHNA and CDR2 SNTAGT. The DNA for the CDR3 is TGTGCCAGCAGTGACTCCCATTCCGGGGGGGCCGGCGCAGATACGCAGTATTTT. Its translation is CASSDSHSGGAGADTQYF.

This rearrangement joins TRBV19 to TRBJ2-6; TRBD1 matches 8 bases. The V gene end was trimmed by 7 bases and the J gene end by 2 bases; junction bases not matched to a gene: 10. This CDR3 contains 17 residues. Per the germline V gene, CDR1 is LNHDA and CDR2 is SQIVND (reference sequence). CDR3 region: CASTPGQGTAGANVLTF. The CDR3 nucleotides read TGTGCCAGTACCCCAGGACAGGGAACTGCTGGGGCCAACGTCCTGACTTTC.

This clone was found a few times. V gene TRBV5-1 combines with J gene TRBJ2-3; 8 bases are a match to TRBD2. After removal of 0 bases from V and 3 bases from J, the junction contained 6 bases not matched to a gene. Germline CDR1 is SGHRS and CDR2 is YFSETQ. The CDR3 has 16 residues. CDR3 region: CASSLGLAGLTDTQYF. The DNA of the CDR3 is TGCGCCAGCAGCTTGGGATTAGCGGGGTTGACAGATACGCAGTATTTT.

V and J are TRBV5-4 and TRBJ2-3; perhaps TRBD2 as D (5 bases). This CDR3 spans 13 amino acids. V was shortened by 3 bases and J by 2 bases, with 7 bases between the two germline ends. Germline lookup yields CDR1 SGHNT and CDR2 YYREEE (reference sequence). The CDR3: CASSSRDTDTQYF. The CDR3 nucleotides read TGTGCCAGCAGCTCACGGGACACAGATACGCAGTATTTT.

The J gene is TRBJ1-2, the V gene TRBV6-1; 12 bases fit TRBD1. Per germline, CDR1 MNHNS and CDR2 SASEGT. Trimming at V came to 4 bases and at J to 5 bases, leaving 5 bases not matched to a gene. The CDR3 totals 15 residues. CDR3 nucleotides: TGTGCCAGCAGTGGGGGACAGGGGGCAGGTTATGGCTACACCTTC. Protein: CASSGGQGAGYGYTF.

The J gene is TRBJ1-6, the V gene TRBV5-6; possible D gene TRBD1, 5 bases. The germline V and J ends were trimmed by 0 bases and 2 bases, with 9 bases remaining between them. Germline lookup yields CDR1 SGHDT and CDR2 YYEEEE. There are 16 residues in the CDR3. The CDR3, as DNA: TGTGCCAGCAGCTTGGAGGGGCTTGCCTATAATTCACCCCTCCACTTT. Translation: CASSLEGLAYNSPLHF.

The genes are TRBV5-4 and TRBJ2-5, with 9 bases fitting TRBD1. The CDR3 has 14 residues. CDR1 is SGHNT and CDR2 is YYREEE in the germline V gene (reference sequence). V lost 5 bases, J lost 2 bases, and 4 bases stayed unmatched. CDR3 in DNA: TGTGCCAGCAGTCCGGGACAGGGACAAGAGACCCAGTACTTC. This encodes CASSPGQGQETQYF.

The V gene is TRBV4-1, the J gene TRBJ2-1; D remains unclear. CDR3 length equals 13 residues. The V gene's germline CDR1 is MGHRA and CDR2 YSYEKL. Trimming removed 1 base from V and 7 bases from J, with 8 bases in between. The CDR3, as DNA: TGCGCCAGCAGCCAAGTGTCAGCGAATGAGCAGTTCTTC. It translates to CASSQVSANEQFF.

J is TRBJ2-1 and V is TRBV11-3, with 9 nucleotides matching TRBD1. In germline, CDR1 is SGHNT, CDR2 YENEEA. The trim removed 3 bases at V and 8 bases at J, leaving 8 bases unmatched. The CDR3 consists of 15 residues. The CDR3 loop is CASSFPGQGPDEQFF. The CDR3 coding sequence is TGTGCCAGCAGCTTTCCGGGACAGGGTCCCGATGAGCAGTTCTTC.

The gene calls are TRBV7-9 and TRBJ2-3; tentative D call: TRBD2 (7 bases). V was cut by 5 bases and J by 3 bases, with 15 bases left in between. The CDR3 extends over 15 amino acids. Germline V gene lookup returns CDR1 SEHNR and CDR2 FQNEAQ (reference sequence). CDR3 residues: CASSLGGGTTDTQYF. The CDR3 DNA follows: TGTGCCAGCAGCCTAGGGGGAGGGACAACAGATACGCAGTATTTT.

The chain recombines TRBV6-1 with TRBJ2-3; TRBD2 matches 11 bases. The V gene end was trimmed by 4 bases and the J gene end by 1 base; junction bases not matched to a gene: 7. CDR3 length equals 17 residues. The germline CDR1 and CDR2 sequences are MNHNS and SASEGT. The CDR3 loop reads CASSGRASGGRTDTQYF. As DNA, the CDR3 is TGTGCCAGCAGTGGGAGGGCTAGCGGGGGGCGCACAGATACGCAGTATTTT.

Here the CDR3 DNA reads TGTGCCAGCAATAAGGAACTAGGGACAGCATATGGCTACACCTTC. Residues: CASNKELGTAYGYTF. The rearrangement uses TRBV6-6 and TRBJ1-2; 7 bases align to TRBD1. V dropped 7 bases and J dropped 5; count of bases not matched to a gene: 13. Germline V lookup: CDR1 MNHNY, CDR2 SVGAGI (reference sequence). The CDR3 runs 15 residues.

This sequence joins TRBV5-4 and TRBJ1-5; 8 nucleotides agree with TRBD1. CDR1 is SGHNT, CDR2 YYREEE, per germline (reference sequence). Unmatched junction bases numbered 5, after V lost 0 bases and J lost 15 bases. CDR3 length: 12 amino acids. Here the CDR3 DNA reads TGTGCCAGCAGCTTGGAGGGACAGGTTTGGCATTTT. Translating it yields CASSLEGQVWHF.

The V call is TRBV6-1, the J call TRBJ1-2; the D gene is possibly TRBD1 (5 bases). V lost 1 base and J lost 4, with 7 bases in between. This CDR3 has 13 amino acids. Germline V gives CDR1 MNHNS, CDR2 SASEGT. Here the CDR3 reads CASSEVGGYGYTF. The CDR3 DNA is TGTGCCAGCAGTGAAGTGGGGGGCTATGGCTACACCTTC.

This clone was seen only a few times. The chain combines TRBV5-1 with TRBJ1-1; no reliable D call. Germline CDR1 and CDR2: SGHRS and YFSETQ. V was clipped by 3 bases and J by 1 base, with 22 bases between them. The CDR3 is made up of 18 amino acids. The CDR3 sequence is CASSYFHSFGSSNTEAFF. CDR3 bases: TGCGCCAGCAGCTATTTCCACTCATTTGGTTCCTCGAACACTGAAGCTTTCTTT.

The genes are TRBV2 and TRBJ2-3; 12 positions agree with TRBD2. Germline V gene lookup returns CDR1 SNHLY and CDR2 FYNNEI. The CDR3 has 15 residues. The J segment lost 4 bases and the V segment lost 8 bases, leaving 7 bases of the junction unmatched. The CDR3, as DNA: TGTGCCAGCTCCCGGACTAGCGGGGTTTCAGATACGCAGTATTTT. It translates to CASSRTSGVSDTQYF.

This sequence joins TRBV25-1 and TRBJ1-6; 8 positions agree with TRBD1. CDR3 size: 13 residues. Per the germline V gene, CDR1 is MGHDK and CDR2 is SYGVNS. V gave up 8 bases and J gave up 8 bases; unmatched junction bases: 5. The CDR3 DNA sequence: TGTGCCAGCGAAGGACAGGGACATTCACCCCTCCACTTT. Its translation is CASEGQGHSPLHF. The entire variable domain, with the rest obtained from reference TRBV25-1 and TRBJ1-6, is as follows: EADIYQTPRYLVIGTGKKITLECSQTMGHDKMYWYQQDPGMELHLIHYSYGVNSTEKGDLSSESTVSRIRTEHFPLTLESARPSHTSQYLCASEGQGHSPLHFGNGTRLTVT.

The rearrangement joins TRBV9 to TRBJ2-1; 11 positions match TRBD2. The CDR3 totals 15 residues. The germline CDR1 and CDR2 sequences are SGDLS and YYNGEE. V shed 2 bases, J shed 8 bases, and the junction held 6 bases outside the gene matches. DNA of the CDR3: TGTGCCAGCAGCGTCATTAGCGGGGGGGCGGATGAGCAGTTCTTC. Translation: CASSVISGGADEQFF. Looking up the rest from reference TRBV9 and TRBJ2-1 gives the full variable domain: DSGVTQTPKHLITATGQRVTLRCSPRSGDLSVYWYQQSLDQGLQFLIQYYNGEERAKGNILERFSAQQFPDLHSELNLSSLELGDSALYFCASSVISGGADEQFFGPGTRLTVL.

The V call is TRBV19, the J call TRBJ1-6, with 7 bases aligning to TRBD1. V trimming: 4 bases; J trimming: 7 bases; junction bases outside the gene matches: 1. The CDR3 sequence is 13 residues long. The germline V gene encodes CDR1 LNHDA and CDR2 SQIVND (reference sequence). CDR3 region: CASSTTGNSPLHF. The CDR3, as DNA: TGTGCCAGTAGTACGACAGGGAATTCACCCCTCCACTTT.

This clone appeared a few times. The J gene is TRBJ2-2, the V gene TRBV2; D uncertain. The CDR3 is 13 residues long. Germline V CDR1 and CDR2: SNHLY, FYNNEI. Between the trimmed V and J ends, which lost 5 bases and 5 bases, there was a span of 9 bases. In DNA form, the CDR3 reads TGTGCCAGCAGTTTTGCAGAAACCGGGGAGCTGTTTTTT. Amino acid sequence: CASSFAETGELFF.

The chain employs TRBV7-3 and TRBJ2-5; 7 bases are shared with TRBD1. J was trimmed by 3 bases and V by 2 bases; bases with no gene match: 9. The CDR3 is 16 residues long. Germline V gene data show CDR1 as SGHTA and CDR2 as FQGTGA. The CDR3 is CASSLYGFGTEETQYF. The DNA of the CDR3 is TGTGCCAGCAGCTTATACGGGTTTGGGACAGAAGAGACCCAGTACTTC. Full variable domain (rest looked up from reference TRBV7-3 and TRBJ2-5): GAGVSQTPSNKVTEKGKYVELRCDPISGHTALYWYRQSLGQGPEFLIYFQGTGAADDSGLPNDRFFAVRPEGSVSTLKIQRTERGDSAVYLCASSLYGFGTEETQYFGPGTRLLVL.

V is TRBV5-6 and J is TRBJ1-6; 7 bases map to TRBD1. This CDR3 spans 14 amino acids. Germline-derived CDR1 and CDR2 are SGHDT and YYEEEE. Germline trimming cut 4 bases from V and 10 bases from J; bases unmatched to any gene: 8. DNA of the CDR3: TGTGCCAGCAGCCATAACAGGGGTAACTCACCCCTCCACTTT. It specifies CASSHNRGNSPLHF.

The rearrangement links TRBV11-2 to TRBJ2-7, with 7 bases that match TRBD2. The CDR3 consists of 17 residues. Germline V gene data show CDR1 as SGHAT and CDR2 as FQNNGV. Germline trimming cut 1 base from V and 0 bases from J; bases unmatched to any gene: 9. The CDR3 here is CASSLGTGGIFSYEQYV. DNA for the CDR3: TGTGCCAGCAGCTTAGGAACCGGGGGGATATTCTCCTACGAGCAGTACGTC.

The chain couples TRBV27 to TRBJ1-2; D is possibly TRBD1 (5 bases). This CDR3 region has 11 residues. Trimming removed 8 bases from V and 8 bases from J, with 12 bases in between. CDR1 MNHEY and CDR2 SMNVEV come from the germline V gene (reference sequence). The CDR3 bases are TGTGCCAGCCAAGGGGTTGGGGGCTACACCTTC. Amino acid sequence: CASQGVGGYTF.

The chain couples TRBV14 to TRBJ1-1, with D possibly matching TRBD1 (6 bases). CDR1 SGHDN and CDR2 FVKESK come from the germline V gene. V was cut by 6 bases and J by 11 bases, with 19 bases left in between. This CDR3 comprises 13 residues. For the CDR3, the DNA is TGTGCCAGCAGTCCAACAGGGAGGGGCGCGGCTTTCTTT. Amino acid sequence: CASSPTGRGAAFF.

V and J are TRBV6-1 and TRBJ2-5; the match to TRBD2 covers 15 bases. V was pared by 4 bases and J by 5 bases, with 2 bases of the junction left unmatched. In germline, CDR1 is MNHNS, CDR2 SASEGT. The CDR3 totals 15 residues. The CDR3 DNA is TGTGCCAGCAGTGGGACTAGCGGGGGGGCCGAGACCCAGTACTTC. This translates into CASSGTSGGAETQYF.

The V gene is TRBV6-1, the J gene TRBJ1-6; D gene unclear. The germline gives CDR1 MNHNS, CDR2 SASEGT. The CDR3 sequence is 14 residues long. The V and J ends lost 6 bases and 9 bases respectively, with 15 bases between them. This CDR3 is CASSGLVASSPLHF. The CDR3 region has the DNA TGTGCCAGCAGCGGCTTGGTGGCTAGTTCACCCCTCCACTTT.